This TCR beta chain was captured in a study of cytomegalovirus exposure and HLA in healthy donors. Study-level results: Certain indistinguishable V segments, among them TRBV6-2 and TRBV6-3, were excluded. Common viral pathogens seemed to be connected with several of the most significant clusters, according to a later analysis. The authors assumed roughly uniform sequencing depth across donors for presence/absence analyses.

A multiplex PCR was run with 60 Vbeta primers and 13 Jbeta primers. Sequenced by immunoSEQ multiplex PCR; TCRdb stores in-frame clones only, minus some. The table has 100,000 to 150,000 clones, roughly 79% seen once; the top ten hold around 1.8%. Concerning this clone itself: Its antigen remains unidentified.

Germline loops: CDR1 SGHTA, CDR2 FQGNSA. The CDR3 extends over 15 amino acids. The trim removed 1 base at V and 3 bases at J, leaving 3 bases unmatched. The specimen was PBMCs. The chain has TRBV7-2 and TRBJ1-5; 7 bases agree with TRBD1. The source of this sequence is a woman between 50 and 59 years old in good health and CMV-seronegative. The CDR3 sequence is CASSLEGQNNQPQHF. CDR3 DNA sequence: TGTGCCAGCAGCTTAGAGGGACAGAACAATCAGCCCCAGCATTTT.